These 3 T cell receptor beta chains share one sample of origin, sequenced in a study of CD8 T cells in Susac syndrome. Random-hexamer reverse transcription was applied to roughly 0.5 to 1 ug RNA. TCRdb reprocessed the immunoSEQ multiplex PCR reads via MiXCR and lists one record per CDR3 protein. Of about 47,000 distinct CDR3 sequences listed, 92% are singletons. The specimen was CD8+ T cells from PBMCs. Receptors originate from a human donor in good health.

On this clonotype itself: An end of the junction differs from the germline gene, which may be a read error. The chain combines TRBV7-7 with TRBJ1-1, with 9 bases fitting TRBD1. The CDR3 sequence is 13 residues long. The V gene's germline CDR1 is SSHAT and CDR2 FNYEAQ (reference sequence). DNA of the CDR3: TGTGCTAGCAGCTTCGGACAGGGGACTGAAGCTTTCTTT. Translation: CASSFGQGTEAFF.

This chain joins TRBV2 and TRBJ2-7; D gene ambiguous. Trimming stripped 7 bases from V and 3 bases from J, with 13 bases between. Germline V lookup: CDR1 SNHLY, CDR2 FYNNEI. This CDR3 contains 13 residues. CDR3 bases: TGTGCCAGCACCGAACTACTCGGCTACGAGCAGTACTTC. Its protein is CASTELLGYEQYF.

This clonotype was seen a handful of times. The CDR3, as DNA: TGCGCCAGCAGCTGGACAGGACCCTACGAGCAGTACTTC. Translated: CASSWTGPYEQYF. V gene TRBV5-1 combines with J gene TRBJ2-7; 7 bases match TRBD1. Unmatched junction bases numbered 2, after V lost 3 bases and J lost 2 bases. This CDR3 is built from 13 residues. Germline V CDR1 and CDR2: SGHRS, YFSETQ.